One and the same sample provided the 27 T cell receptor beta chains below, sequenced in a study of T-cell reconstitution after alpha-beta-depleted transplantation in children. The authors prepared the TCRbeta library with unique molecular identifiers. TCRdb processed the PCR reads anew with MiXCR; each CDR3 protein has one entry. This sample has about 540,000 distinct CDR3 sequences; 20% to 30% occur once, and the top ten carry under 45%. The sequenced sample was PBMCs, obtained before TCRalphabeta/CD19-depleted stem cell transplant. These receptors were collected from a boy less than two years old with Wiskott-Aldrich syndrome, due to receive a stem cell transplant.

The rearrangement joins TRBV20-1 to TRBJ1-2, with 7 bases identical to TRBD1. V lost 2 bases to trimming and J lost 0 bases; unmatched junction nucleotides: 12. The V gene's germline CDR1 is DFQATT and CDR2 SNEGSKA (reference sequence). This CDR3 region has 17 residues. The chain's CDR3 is CSARQINRGITNYGYTF. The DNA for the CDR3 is TGCAGTGCTAGACAGATCAACAGGGGCATCACTAACTATGGCTACACCTTC.

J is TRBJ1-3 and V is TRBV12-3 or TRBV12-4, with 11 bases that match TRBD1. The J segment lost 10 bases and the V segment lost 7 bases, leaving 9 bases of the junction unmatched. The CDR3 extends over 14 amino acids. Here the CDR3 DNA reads TGTGCCAGCACCCGTACGGGACAGGGGGTAACCATATATTTT. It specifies CASTRTGQGVTIYF.

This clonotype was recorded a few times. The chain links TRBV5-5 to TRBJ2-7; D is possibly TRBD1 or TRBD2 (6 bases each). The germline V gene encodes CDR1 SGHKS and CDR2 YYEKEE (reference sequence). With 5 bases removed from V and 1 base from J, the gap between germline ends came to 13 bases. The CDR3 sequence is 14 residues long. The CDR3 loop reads CASSSGGLSYEQYF. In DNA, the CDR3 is TGTGCCAGCAGTTCTGGGGGGCTTTCCTACGAGCAGTACTTC.

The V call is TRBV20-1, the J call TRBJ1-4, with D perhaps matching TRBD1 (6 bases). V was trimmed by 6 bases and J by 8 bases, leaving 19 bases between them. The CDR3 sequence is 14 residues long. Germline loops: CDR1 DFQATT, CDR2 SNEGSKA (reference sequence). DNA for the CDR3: TGCAGTGCAACCAACAGGGCCGCCGAAGAAAAACTGTTTTTT. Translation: CSATNRAAEEKLFF.

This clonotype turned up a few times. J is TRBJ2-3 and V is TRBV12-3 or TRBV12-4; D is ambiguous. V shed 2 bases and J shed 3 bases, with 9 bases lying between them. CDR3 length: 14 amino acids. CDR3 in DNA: TGTGCCAGCAGTTTACTCGGTAGTACAGATACGCAGTATTTT. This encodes CASSLLGSTDTQYF.

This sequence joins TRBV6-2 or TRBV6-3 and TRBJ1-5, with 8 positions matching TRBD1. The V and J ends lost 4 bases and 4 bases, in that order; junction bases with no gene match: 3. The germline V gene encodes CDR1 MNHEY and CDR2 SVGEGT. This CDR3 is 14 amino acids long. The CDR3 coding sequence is TGTGCCAGCAGTTGGACAGGGTTGAATCAGCCCCAGCATTTT. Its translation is CASSWTGLNQPQHF.

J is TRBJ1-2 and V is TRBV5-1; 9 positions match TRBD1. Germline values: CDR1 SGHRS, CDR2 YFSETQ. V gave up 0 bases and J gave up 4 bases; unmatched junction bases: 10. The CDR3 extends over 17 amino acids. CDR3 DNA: TGCGCCAGCAGCTTGGAGTTCCGGGACAGGGTAATCTATGGCTACACCTTC. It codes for CASSLEFRDRVIYGYTF. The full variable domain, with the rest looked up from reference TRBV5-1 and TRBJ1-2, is KAGVTQTPRYLIKTRGQQVTLSCSPISGHRSVSWYQQTPGQGLQFLFEYFSETQRNKGNFPGRFSGRQFSNSRSEMNVSTLELGDSALYLCASSLEFRDRVIYGYTFGSGTRLTVV.

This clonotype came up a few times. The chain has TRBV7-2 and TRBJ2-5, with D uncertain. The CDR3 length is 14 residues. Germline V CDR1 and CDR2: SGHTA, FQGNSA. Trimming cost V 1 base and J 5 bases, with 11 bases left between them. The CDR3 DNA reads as TGTGCCAGCAGCTTAGGCCCCATGGAGGAGACCCAGTACTTC. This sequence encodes CASSLGPMEETQYF.

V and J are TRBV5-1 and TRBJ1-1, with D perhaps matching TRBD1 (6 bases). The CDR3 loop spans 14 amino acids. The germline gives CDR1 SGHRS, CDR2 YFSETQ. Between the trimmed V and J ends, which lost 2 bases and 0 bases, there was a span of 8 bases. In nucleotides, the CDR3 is TGCGCCAGCAGCTTCGGACAGCTGAACACTGAAGCTTTCTTT. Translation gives CASSFGQLNTEAFF.

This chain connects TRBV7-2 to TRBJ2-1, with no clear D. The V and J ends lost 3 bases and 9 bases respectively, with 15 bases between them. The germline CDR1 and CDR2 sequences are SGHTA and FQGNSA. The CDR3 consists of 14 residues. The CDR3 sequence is CASSLLARRSEQFF. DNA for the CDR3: TGTGCCAGCAGCTTGCTGGCCCGAAGATCTGAGCAGTTCTTC. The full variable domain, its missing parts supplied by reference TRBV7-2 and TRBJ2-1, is GAGVSQSPSNKVTEKGKDVELRCDPISGHTALYWYRQSLGQGLEFLIYFQGNSAPDKSGLPSDRFSAERTGGSVSTLTIQRTQQEDSAVYLCASSLLARRSEQFFGPGTRLTVL.

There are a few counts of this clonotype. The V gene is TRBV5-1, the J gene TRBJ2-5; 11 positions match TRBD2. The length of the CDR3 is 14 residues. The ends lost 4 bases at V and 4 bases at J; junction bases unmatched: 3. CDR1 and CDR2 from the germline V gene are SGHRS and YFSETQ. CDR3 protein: CASSPGTSGETQYF. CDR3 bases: TGCGCCAGCAGCCCCGGGACTAGCGGAGAGACCCAGTACTTC.

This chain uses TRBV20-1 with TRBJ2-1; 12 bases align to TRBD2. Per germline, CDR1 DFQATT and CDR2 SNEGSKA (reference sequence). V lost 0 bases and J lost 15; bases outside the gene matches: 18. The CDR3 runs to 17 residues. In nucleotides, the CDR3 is TGCAGTGCTAGAGACTCCGCCAGACTAGCGGGAGTATCCCAGTCGTTCTTC. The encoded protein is CSARDSARLAGVSQSFF.

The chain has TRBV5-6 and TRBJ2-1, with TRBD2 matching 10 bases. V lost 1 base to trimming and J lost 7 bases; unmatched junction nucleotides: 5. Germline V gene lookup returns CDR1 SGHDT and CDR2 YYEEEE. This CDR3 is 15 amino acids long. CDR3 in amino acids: CASSLFASGSNEQFF. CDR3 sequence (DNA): TGTGCCAGCAGCTTGTTCGCTAGCGGGAGTAATGAGCAGTTCTTC.

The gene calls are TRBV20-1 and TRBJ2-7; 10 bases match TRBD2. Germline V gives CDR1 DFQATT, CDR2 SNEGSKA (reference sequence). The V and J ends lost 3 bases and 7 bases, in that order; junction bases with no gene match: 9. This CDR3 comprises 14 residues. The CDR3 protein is CSASVLAGVGEQYF. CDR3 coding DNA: TGCAGTGCTAGTGTTCTAGCGGGAGTCGGGGAGCAGTACTTC.

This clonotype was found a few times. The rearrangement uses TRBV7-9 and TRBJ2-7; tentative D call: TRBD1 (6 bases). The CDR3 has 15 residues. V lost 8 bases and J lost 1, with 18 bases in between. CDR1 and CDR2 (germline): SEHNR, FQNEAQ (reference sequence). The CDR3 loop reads CASQSLQGNSYEQYF. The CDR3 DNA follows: TGTGCCAGCCAAAGCCTTCAGGGGAATTCCTACGAGCAGTACTTC.

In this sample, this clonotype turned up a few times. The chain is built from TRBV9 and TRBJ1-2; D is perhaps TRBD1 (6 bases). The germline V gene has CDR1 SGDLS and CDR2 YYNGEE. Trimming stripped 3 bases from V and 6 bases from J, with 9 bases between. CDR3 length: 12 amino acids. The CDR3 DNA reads TGTGCCAGCAGCGGTAACAGGGATGGCTACACCTTC. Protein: CASSGNRDGYTF.

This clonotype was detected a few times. The CDR3 nucleotides read TGTGCCAGCAGCATGGTACCGAGAGGTGAGCAGTTCTTC. Its translation is CASSMVPRGEQFF. The V gene is TRBV5-5, the J gene TRBJ2-1; D remains unclear. The CDR3 totals 13 residues. V was shortened by 4 bases and J by 9 bases, with 14 bases between the two germline ends. The germline CDR1 and CDR2 sequences are SGHKS and YYEKEE (reference sequence).

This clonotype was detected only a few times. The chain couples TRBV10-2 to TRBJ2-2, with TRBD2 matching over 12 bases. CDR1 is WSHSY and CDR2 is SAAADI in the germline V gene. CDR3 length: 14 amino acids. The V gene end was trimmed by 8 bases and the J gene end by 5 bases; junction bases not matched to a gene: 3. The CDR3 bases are TGCGCCAGCTTCCTAGCGGGAGGGACCGGGGAGCTGTTTTTT. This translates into CASFLAGGTGELFF.

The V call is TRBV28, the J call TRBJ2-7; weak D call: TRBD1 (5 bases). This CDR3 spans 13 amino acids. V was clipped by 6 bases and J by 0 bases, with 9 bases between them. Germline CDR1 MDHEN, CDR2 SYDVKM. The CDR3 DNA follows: TGTGCCAGCAGCCCAGGGTACTCCTACGAGCAGTACTTC. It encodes CASSPGYSYEQYF.

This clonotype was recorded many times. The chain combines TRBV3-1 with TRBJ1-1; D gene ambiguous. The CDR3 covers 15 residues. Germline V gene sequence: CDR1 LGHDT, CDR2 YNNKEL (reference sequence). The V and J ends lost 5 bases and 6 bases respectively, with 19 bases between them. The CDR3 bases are TGTGCCAGCAGCGAATTCCGTGGAATCGGTTCTGAAGCTTTCTTT. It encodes CASSEFRGIGSEAFF.

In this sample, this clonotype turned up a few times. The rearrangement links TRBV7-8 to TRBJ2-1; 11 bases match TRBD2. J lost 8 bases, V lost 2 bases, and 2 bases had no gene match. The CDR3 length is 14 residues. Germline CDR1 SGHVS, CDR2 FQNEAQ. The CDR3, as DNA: TGTGCCAGCAGCTTAACTAGCGGGAGCTATGAGCAGTTCTTC. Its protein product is CASSLTSGSYEQFF.

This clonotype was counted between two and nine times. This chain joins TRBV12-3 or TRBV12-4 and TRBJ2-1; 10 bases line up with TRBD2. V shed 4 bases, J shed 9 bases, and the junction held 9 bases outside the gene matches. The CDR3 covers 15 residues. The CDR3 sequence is CASSSLAGVSGEQFF. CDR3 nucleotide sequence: TGTGCCAGCAGTTCGCTAGCGGGAGTCTCGGGTGAGCAGTTCTTC.

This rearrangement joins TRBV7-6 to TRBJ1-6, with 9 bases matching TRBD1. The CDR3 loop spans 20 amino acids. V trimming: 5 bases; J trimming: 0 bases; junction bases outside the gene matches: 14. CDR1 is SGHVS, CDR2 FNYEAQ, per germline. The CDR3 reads CASSPVVGQGLLSYNSPLHF. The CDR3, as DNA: TGTGCCAGCAGCCCAGTAGTGGGACAGGGTCTTCTCTCCTATAATTCACCCCTCCACTTT.

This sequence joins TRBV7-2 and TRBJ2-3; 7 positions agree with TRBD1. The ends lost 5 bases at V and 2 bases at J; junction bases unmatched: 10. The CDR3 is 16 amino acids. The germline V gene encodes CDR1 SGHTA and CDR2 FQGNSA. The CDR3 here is CASSILGQQITDTQYF. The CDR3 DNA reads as TGTGCCAGCAGCATTTTGGGACAGCAAATCACAGATACGCAGTATTTT.

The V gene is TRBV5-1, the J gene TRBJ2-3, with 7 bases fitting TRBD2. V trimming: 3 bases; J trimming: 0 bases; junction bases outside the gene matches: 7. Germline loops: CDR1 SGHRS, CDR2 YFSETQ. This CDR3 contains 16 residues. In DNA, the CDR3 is TGCGCCAGCAGCTGGAGACTAGCACTTAGCACAGATACGCAGTATTTT. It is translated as CASSWRLALSTDTQYF.

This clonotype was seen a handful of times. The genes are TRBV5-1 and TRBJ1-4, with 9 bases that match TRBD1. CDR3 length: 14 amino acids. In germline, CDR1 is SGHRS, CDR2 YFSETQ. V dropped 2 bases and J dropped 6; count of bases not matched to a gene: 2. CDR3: CASSLGQGYEKLFF. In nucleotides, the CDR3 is TGCGCCAGCAGCTTAGGACAGGGGTATGAAAAACTGTTTTTT.

CDR3 sequence reads: CASSLGSAGADETQYF. CDR3 nucleotide sequence: TGCGCCAGCAGCTTGGGGTCAGCGGGAGCAGATGAGACCCAGTACTTC. The rearrangement links TRBV5-1 to TRBJ2-5; 8 bases match TRBD2. The V and J ends lost 0 bases and 5 bases, in that order; junction bases with no gene match: 9. Germline V gene sequence: CDR1 SGHRS, CDR2 YFSETQ. The CDR3 is 16 amino acids.